This entry lists 15 T cell receptor beta chains sequenced from one sample in a study of identical twins. TCRdb used MiXCR to reprocess the 5' RACE reads, holding one entry per CDR3 protein. The profile covers nearly 900,000 distinct CDR3 sequences, with around 12% appearing a single time and about 1.6% taken by the ten largest. These data also featured in a second study, about yellow fever vaccine responses in identical twins.

Sequenced: PBMCs. The receptors derive from a young woman in good health.

The V gene is TRBV7-9, the J gene TRBJ2-1; 8 positions agree with TRBD2. Germline CDR1 SEHNR, CDR2 FQNEAQ (reference sequence). With V trimmed by 4 bases and J by 6 bases, 11 bases remained unmatched. The CDR3 consists of 16 residues. CDR3 nucleotides: TGTGCCAGCAGCTCGCGAAGGGGGAGCGGGAGCAATGAGCAGTTCTTC. This translates into CASSSRRGSGSNEQFF.

This clonotype was seen ten or more times. The CDR3 protein is CSVYRGTNTGELFF. The DNA of the CDR3 is TGCAGCGTTTATCGCGGGACGAACACCGGGGAGCTGTTTTTT. The chain combines TRBV29-1 with TRBJ2-2; D is perhaps TRBD2 (6 bases). The V and J ends lost 5 bases and 0 bases respectively, with 10 bases between them. Germline-derived CDR1 and CDR2 are SQVTM and ANQGSEA. The CDR3 totals 14 residues.

This clonotype was seen more than once but under ten times. J is TRBJ2-1 and V is TRBV12-3 or TRBV12-4, with 10 bases matching TRBD1. The V gene end was trimmed by 7 bases and the J gene end by 10 bases; junction bases not matched to a gene: 13. This CDR3 comprises 15 residues. CDR3 amino acids: CASIPGQGRWGEQFF. The CDR3 bases are TGTGCCAGCATCCCGGGACAGGGGCGCTGGGGAGAGCAGTTCTTC.

This clonotype was recorded at least ten times. This sequence joins TRBV12-3 or TRBV12-4 and TRBJ2-5, with D possibly TRBD2 on 7 matching bases. V lost 3 bases and J lost 6, with 14 bases in between. This CDR3 is built from 14 residues. Written as DNA, the CDR3 is TGTGCCAGCAGTTTGGGGGGGGGCGCGCAGACCCAGTACTTC. This codes for CASSLGGGAQTQYF.

The sample holds a few counts of this clonotype. The chain combines TRBV25-1 with TRBJ2-6, with 8 nucleotides matching TRBD1. Germline-derived CDR1 and CDR2 are MGHDK and SYGVNS. The junction had 5 bases not matched to a gene; V was cut back by 2 bases and J by 2 bases. This CDR3 comprises 17 residues. CDR3 coding DNA: TGTGCCAGCAGTGAAAACAGGGGGGCTCCTGGGGCCAACGTCCTGACTTTC. Protein: CASSENRGAPGANVLTF. Supplemented by reference TRBV25-1 and TRBJ2-6, the full variable domain reads EADIYQTPRYLVIGTGKKITLECSQTMGHDKMYWYQQDPGMELHLIHYSYGVNSTEKGDLSSESTVSRIRTEHFPLTLESARPSHTSQYLCASSENRGAPGANVLTFGAGSRLTVL.

The chain has TRBV29-1 and TRBJ2-5, with 11 bases lining up with TRBD2. Germline values: CDR1 SQVTM, CDR2 ANQGSEA. Losses at the gene ends were 3 bases for V and 5 bases for J; bases not matched to a gene: 8. This CDR3 region has 15 residues. The CDR3: CSVDPLAGGGETQYF. CDR3 nucleotides: TGCAGCGTTGATCCTCTAGCGGGGGGCGGCGAGACCCAGTACTTC.

This clonotype has only a few counts. The chain employs TRBV14 and TRBJ2-2, with unresolved D. V was pared by 2 bases and J by 1 base, with 5 bases between. This CDR3 has 14 residues. Germline V CDR1 and CDR2: SGHDN, FVKESK. The CDR3 nucleotides read TGTGCCAGCAGCCAATCCAGGAACACCGGGGAGCTGTTTTTT. It is translated as CASSQSRNTGELFF. The full variable domain, with the rest looked up from reference TRBV14 and TRBJ2-2, is EAGVTQFPSHSVIEKGQTVTLRCDPISGHDNLYWYRRVMGKEIKFLLHFVKESKQDESGMPNNRFLAERTGGTYSTLKVQPAELEDSGVYFCASSQSRNTGELFFGEGSRLTVL.

The CDR3 spells CASSNFTSGNEQFF. The CDR3 DNA follows: TGTGCCAGCAGCAATTTCACTAGCGGCAATGAGCAGTTCTTC. This sequence joins TRBV7-2 and TRBJ2-1, with 8 bases aligning to TRBD2. CDR3 size: 14 residues. Germline CDR1 SGHTA, CDR2 FQGNSA. Trimming cost V 5 bases and J 6 bases; bases outside gene matches: 6.

This clonotype was seen more than once but under ten times. J is TRBJ1-6 and V is TRBV20-1; the match to TRBD1 covers 7 bases. V trimming: 2 bases; J trimming: 6 bases; junction bases outside the gene matches: 7. The CDR3 runs to 15 residues. Germline V gene lookup returns CDR1 DFQATT and CDR2 SNEGSKA (reference sequence). The CDR3 nucleotides are TGCAGTGCTAGAATCGGGGGACAGTTTAATTCACCCCTCCACTTT. This gives the protein CSARIGGQFNSPLHF.

This clonotype appeared a few times. The chain links TRBV20-1 to TRBJ2-2, with 8 nucleotides matching TRBD1. V lost 3 bases to trimming and J lost 5 bases; unmatched junction nucleotides: 8. CDR3 size: 15 residues. Germline V gene lookup returns CDR1 DFQATT and CDR2 SNEGSKA (reference sequence). The CDR3 reads CSASKPGGQTGELFF. As DNA, the CDR3 is TGCAGTGCTAGCAAGCCAGGGGGCCAAACCGGGGAGCTGTTTTTT.

The chain has TRBV28 and TRBJ2-5; 11 bases line up with TRBD2. The junction had 4 bases not matched to a gene; V was cut back by 2 bases and J by 5 bases. This CDR3 comprises 15 residues. From germline, CDR1 is MDHEN and CDR2 SYDVKM. The CDR3 here is CASSLGSGRVETQYF. The DNA for the CDR3 is TGTGCCAGCAGTTTAGGTAGCGGGAGGGTGGAGACCCAGTACTTC. Full variable domain (remainder filled in from reference TRBV28 and TRBJ2-5): DVKVTQSSRYLVKRTGEKVFLECVQDMDHENMFWYRQDPGLGLRLIYFSYDVKMKEKGDIPEGYSVSREKKERFSLILESASTNQTSMYLCASSLGSGRVETQYFGPGTRLLVL.

This clonotype has more than one count but fewer than ten. The rearrangement joins TRBV20-1 to TRBJ2-2; no clear D. The CDR3 loop spans 16 amino acids. The germline V gene has CDR1 DFQATT and CDR2 SNEGSKA (reference sequence). Trimming stripped 0 bases from V and 3 bases from J, with 14 bases between. The CDR3 nucleotides read TGCAGTGCTAGAGATCCTGCGGACGGCTACACCGGGGAGCTGTTTTTT. It specifies CSARDPADGYTGELFF.

The table lists this clonotype with a few counts. The rearrangement uses TRBV3-1 and TRBJ1-1, with a possible D match to TRBD1 (5 bases). The germline V and J ends were trimmed by 1 base and 6 bases, with 21 bases remaining between them. This CDR3 region has 17 residues. The germline V gene encodes CDR1 LGHDT and CDR2 YNNKEL (reference sequence). For the CDR3, the DNA is TGTGCCAGCAGCCAAGGGGGCAGGGTAAGGGAGAGCCCTGAAGCTTTCTTT. Its translation: CASSQGGRVRESPEAFF.

This clonotype was detected only a few times. The J gene is TRBJ1-2, the V gene TRBV29-1; TRBD1 matches at 9 bases. V shed 6 bases and J 6 bases; nucleotides not matched to a gene: 8. The CDR3 runs to 13 residues. Germline CDR1 is SQVTM and CDR2 is ANQGSEA. In nucleotides, the CDR3 is TGCAGCGTGGAGACAGGGGGATACGATGGCTACACCTTC. Its protein product is CSVETGGYDGYTF.

The genes are TRBV12-3 or TRBV12-4 and TRBJ1-5; D not certain. The germline V and J ends were trimmed by 8 bases and 9 bases, with 11 bases remaining between them. The CDR3 has 11 residues. The CDR3 DNA sequence: TGTGCCAGCTCCACTGGCGGGCCCCAGCATTTT. Translation gives CASSTGGPQHF.